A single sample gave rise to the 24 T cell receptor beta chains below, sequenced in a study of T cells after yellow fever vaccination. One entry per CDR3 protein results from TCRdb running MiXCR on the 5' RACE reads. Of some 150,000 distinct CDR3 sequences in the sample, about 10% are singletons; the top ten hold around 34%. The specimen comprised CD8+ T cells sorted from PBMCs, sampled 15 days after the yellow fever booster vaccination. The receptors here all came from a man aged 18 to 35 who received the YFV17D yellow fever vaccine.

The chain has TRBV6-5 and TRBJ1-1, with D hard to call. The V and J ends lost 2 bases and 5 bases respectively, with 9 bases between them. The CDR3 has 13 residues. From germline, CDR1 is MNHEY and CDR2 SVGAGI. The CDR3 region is CASSYGIQTEAFF. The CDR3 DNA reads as TGTGCCAGCAGTTACGGGATACAGACTGAAGCTTTCTTT.

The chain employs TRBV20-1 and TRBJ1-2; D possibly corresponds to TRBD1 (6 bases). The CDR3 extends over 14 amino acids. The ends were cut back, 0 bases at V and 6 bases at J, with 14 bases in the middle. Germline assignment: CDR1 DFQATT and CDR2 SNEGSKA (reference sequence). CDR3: CSARERRGWNGYTF. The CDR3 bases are TGCAGTGCTAGAGAGAGAAGGGGGTGGAATGGCTACACCTTC.

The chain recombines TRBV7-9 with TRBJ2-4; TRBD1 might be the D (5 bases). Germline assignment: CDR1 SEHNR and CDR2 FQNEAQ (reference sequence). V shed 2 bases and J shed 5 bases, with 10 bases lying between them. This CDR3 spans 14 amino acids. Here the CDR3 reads CASSLLTGQNIQYF. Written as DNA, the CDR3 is TGTGCCAGCAGCTTACTTACAGGTCAAAACATTCAGTACTTC.

This CDR3 reads CASSPGATEAFF. In nucleotides, the CDR3 is TGTGCCAGCAGCCCCGGGGCCACTGAAGCTTTCTTT. The chain combines TRBV7-9 with TRBJ1-1, with D tentatively TRBD1 (5 bases). Germline CDR1 reads SEHNR; CDR2 reads FQNEAQ (reference sequence). The CDR3 covers 12 residues. V shed 5 bases and J shed 4 bases, with 8 bases lying between them. Full variable domain (missing parts from reference TRBV7-9 and TRBJ1-1): DTGVSQNPRHKITKRGQNVTFRCDPISEHNRLYWYRQTLGQGPEFLTYFQNEAQLEKSRLLSDRFSAERPKGSFSTLEIQRTEQGDSAMYLCASSPGATEAFFGQGTRLTVV.

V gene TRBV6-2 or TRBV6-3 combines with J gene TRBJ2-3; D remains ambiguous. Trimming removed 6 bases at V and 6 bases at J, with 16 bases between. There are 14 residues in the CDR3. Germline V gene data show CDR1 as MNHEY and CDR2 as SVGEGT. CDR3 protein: CASRTPYVRDTQYF. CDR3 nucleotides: TGTGCCAGCAGAACCCCCTACGTACGGGATACGCAGTATTTT.

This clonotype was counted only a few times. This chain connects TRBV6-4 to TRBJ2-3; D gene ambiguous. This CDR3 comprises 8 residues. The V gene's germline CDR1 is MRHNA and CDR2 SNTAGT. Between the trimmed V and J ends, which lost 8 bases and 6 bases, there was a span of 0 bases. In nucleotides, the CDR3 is TGTGCCAGCGATACGCAGTATTTT. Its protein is CASDTQYF.

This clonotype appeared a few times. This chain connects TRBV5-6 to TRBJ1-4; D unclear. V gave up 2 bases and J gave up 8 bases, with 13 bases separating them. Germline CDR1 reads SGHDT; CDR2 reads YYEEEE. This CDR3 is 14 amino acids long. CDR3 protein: CASSFAGGEEKLFF. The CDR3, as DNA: TGTGCCAGCAGCTTCGCGGGAGGTGAAGAAAAACTGTTTTTT.

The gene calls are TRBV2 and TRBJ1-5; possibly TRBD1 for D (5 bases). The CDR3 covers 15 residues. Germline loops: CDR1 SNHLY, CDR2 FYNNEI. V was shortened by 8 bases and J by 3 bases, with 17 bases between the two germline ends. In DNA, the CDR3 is TGTGCCAGCGGGGAGACTACAGGACTCAATCAGCCCCAGCATTTT. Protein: CASGETTGLNQPQHF.

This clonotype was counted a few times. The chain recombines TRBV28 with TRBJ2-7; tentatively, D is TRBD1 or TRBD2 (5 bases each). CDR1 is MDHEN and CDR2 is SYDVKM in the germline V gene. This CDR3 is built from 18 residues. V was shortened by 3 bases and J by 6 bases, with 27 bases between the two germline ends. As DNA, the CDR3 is TGTGCCAGCAGTTTCCTCCTAAAAGCCGGGAAACATAGGGGCGAGCAGTACTTC. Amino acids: CASSFLLKAGKHRGEQYF.

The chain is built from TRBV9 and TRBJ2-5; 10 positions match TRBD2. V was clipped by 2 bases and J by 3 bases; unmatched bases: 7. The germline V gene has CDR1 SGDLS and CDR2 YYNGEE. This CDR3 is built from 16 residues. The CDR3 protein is CASSVSGGGTKETQYF. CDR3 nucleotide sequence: TGTGCCAGCAGCGTGAGCGGGGGGGGCACTAAAGAGACCCAGTACTTC.

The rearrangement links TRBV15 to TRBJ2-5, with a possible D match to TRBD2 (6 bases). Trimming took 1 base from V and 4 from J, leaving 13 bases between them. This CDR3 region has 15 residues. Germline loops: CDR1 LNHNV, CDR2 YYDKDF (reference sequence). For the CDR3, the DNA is TGTGCCACCAGCAGAGTTTTCGGGGGAGGAGAGACCCAGTACTTC. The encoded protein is CATSRVFGGGETQYF.

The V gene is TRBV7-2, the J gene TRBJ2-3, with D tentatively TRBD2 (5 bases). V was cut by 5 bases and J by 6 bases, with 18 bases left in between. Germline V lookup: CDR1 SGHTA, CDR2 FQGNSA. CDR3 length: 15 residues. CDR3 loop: CASSLTLGPGDTQYF. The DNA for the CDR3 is TGTGCCAGCAGCCTCACCCTGGGTCCGGGGGATACGCAGTATTTT.

DNA of the CDR3: TGTGCCAGCAGCTTAGAAGGGCTCACTGGGTGGGAGACCCAGTACTTC. It is translated as CASSLEGLTGWETQYF. V usage is TRBV7-9 and J usage is TRBJ2-5; D is ambiguous. V was clipped by 1 base and J by 5 bases, with 17 bases between them. The CDR3 is 16 amino acids. In germline, CDR1 is SEHNR, CDR2 FQNEAQ (reference sequence).

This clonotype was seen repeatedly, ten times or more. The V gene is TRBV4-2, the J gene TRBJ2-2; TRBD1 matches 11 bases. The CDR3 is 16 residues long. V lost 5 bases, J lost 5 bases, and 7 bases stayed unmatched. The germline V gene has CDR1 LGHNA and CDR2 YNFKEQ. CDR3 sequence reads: CASSDPGTGGTGELFF. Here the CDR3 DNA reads TGTGCCAGCAGCGATCCAGGGACAGGGGGGACCGGGGAGCTGTTTTTT.

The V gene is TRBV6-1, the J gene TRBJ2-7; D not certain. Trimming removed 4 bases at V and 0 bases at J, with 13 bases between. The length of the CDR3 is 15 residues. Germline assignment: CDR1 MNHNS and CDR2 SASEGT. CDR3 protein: CASSGRVVSSYEQYF. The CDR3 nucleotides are TGTGCCAGCAGTGGTAGGGTTGTAAGCTCCTACGAGCAGTACTTC.

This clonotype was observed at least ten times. Here the CDR3 reads CSVGSLAGTDTQYF. Written as DNA, the CDR3 is TGCAGCGTTGGCAGTCTAGCGGGCACAGATACGCAGTATTTT. The J gene is TRBJ2-3, the V gene TRBV29-1; 7 nucleotides align to TRBD2. The CDR3 sequence is 14 residues long. Germline V gives CDR1 SQVTM, CDR2 ANQGSEA. V lost 4 bases, J lost 1 base, and 5 bases stayed unmatched.

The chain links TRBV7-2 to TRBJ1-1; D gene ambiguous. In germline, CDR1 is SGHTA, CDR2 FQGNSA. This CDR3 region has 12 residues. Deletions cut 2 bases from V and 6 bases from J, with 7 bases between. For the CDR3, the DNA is TGTGCCAGCAGCTTAAATTTCCCTGAAGCTTTCTTT. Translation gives CASSLNFPEAFF. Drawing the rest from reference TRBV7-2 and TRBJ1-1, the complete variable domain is GAGVSQSPSNKVTEKGKDVELRCDPISGHTALYWYRQSLGQGLEFLIYFQGNSAPDKSGLPSDRFSAERTGGSVSTLTIQRTQQEDSAVYLCASSLNFPEAFFGQGTRLTVV.

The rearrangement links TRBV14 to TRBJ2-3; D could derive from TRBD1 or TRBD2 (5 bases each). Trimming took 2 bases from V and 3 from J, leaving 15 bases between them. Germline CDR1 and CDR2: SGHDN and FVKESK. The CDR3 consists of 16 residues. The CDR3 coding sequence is TGTGCCAGCAGCCAACGGGACGCTAGGTTTACAGATACGCAGTATTTT. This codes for CASSQRDARFTDTQYF. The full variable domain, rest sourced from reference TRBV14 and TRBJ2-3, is EAGVTQFPSHSVIEKGQTVTLRCDPISGHDNLYWYRRVMGKEIKFLLHFVKESKQDESGMPNNRFLAERTGGTYSTLKVQPAELEDSGVYFCASSQRDARFTDTQYFGPGTRLTVL.

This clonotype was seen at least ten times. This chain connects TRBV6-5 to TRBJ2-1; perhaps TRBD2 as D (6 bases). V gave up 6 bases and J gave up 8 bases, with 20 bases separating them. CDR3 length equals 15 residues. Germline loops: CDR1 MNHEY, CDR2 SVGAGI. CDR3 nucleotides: TGTGCCAGCAGCGGGCGGGGATTACTAGCTTATGAGCAGTTCTTC. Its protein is CASSGRGLLAYEQFF.

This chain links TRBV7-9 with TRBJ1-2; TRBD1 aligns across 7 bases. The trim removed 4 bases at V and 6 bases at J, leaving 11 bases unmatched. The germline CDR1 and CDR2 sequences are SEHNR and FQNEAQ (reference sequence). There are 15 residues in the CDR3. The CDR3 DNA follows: TGTGCCAGCAGCTCGTCCCGGGACAGAGCAAATGGCTACACCTTC. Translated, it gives CASSSSRDRANGYTF.

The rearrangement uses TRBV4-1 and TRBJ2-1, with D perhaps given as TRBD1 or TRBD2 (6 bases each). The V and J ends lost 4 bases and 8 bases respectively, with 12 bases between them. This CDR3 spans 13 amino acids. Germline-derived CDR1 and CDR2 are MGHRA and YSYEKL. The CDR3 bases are TGCGCCAGCAGCCTACTCGGGGGCGATGAGCAGTTCTTC. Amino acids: CASSLLGGDEQFF.

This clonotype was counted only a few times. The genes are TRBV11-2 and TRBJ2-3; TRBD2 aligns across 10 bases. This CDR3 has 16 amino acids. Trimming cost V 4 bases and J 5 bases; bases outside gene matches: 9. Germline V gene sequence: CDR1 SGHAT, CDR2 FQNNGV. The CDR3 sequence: CASSYGQRGGLDTQYF. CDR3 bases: TGTGCCAGCAGCTACGGCCAGCGGGGGGGGTTAGATACGCAGTATTTT.

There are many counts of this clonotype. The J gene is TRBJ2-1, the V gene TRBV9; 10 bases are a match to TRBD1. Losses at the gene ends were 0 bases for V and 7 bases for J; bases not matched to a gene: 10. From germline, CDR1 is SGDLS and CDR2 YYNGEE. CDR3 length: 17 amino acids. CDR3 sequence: CASSVVPDGTGVNEQFF. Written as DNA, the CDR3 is TGTGCCAGCAGCGTAGTCCCCGACGGGACAGGGGTTAATGAGCAGTTCTTC.

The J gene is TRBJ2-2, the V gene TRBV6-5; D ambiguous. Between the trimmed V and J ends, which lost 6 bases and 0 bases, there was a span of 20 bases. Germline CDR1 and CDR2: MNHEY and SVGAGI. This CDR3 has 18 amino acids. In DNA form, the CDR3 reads TGTGCCAGCAGCCAACACCCCCGGACCTCCTCGAACACCGGGGAGCTGTTTTTT. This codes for CASSQHPRTSSNTGELFF.